This paragraph reports one T cell receptor (beta chain). TCRdb independently ran MiXCR on the RT-PCR reads; one entry per CDR3 protein. The data contain 750,000 to 850,000 distinct CDR3 sequences, around 18% of them seen just once; the ten biggest clones take up 9.5% to 13%. This record belongs to a study of response to subunit inactivated influenza vaccine. This CDR3 is 14 amino acids long. The germline V gene encodes CDR1 MNHNS and CDR2 SASEGT. With V trimmed by 5 bases and J by 6 bases, 8 bases remained unmatched. The sequencing here drew on PBMCs from blood, taken roughly 5 days after vaccination. The J gene is TRBJ2-3, the V gene TRBV6-1; 7 bases are shared with TRBD1. The clonotype originates from a man aged 45-60 years who received an inactivated influenza vaccine. The CDR3 here is CASSPLDRLDTQYF. The CDR3 DNA follows: TGTGCCAGCAGTCCGCTGGACAGGTTGGATACGCAGTATTTT.